The 18 T cell receptor beta chains given below trace back to one sample, sequenced in a study of Graves' ophthalmopathy and Graves' hyperthyroidism. TCR beta CDR3 amplification used RNA transcripts. Second-round multiplex PCR came after a first-round RT-PCR that employed HTBI primers. TCRdb passed the multiplex PCR reads through MiXCR, listing each CDR3 protein once. The table shows around 600,000 distinct CDR3 sequences, with 35% to 50% occurring only once. Sample: peripheral blood. These receptors all stem from an adult man with Graves' ophthalmopathy.

The V and J genes are TRBV7-7 and TRBJ2-7; no firm D call. V lost 1 base and J 9 bases, leaving 7 bases between the germline ends. The CDR3 has 11 residues. The germline V gene has CDR1 SSHAT and CDR2 FNYEAQ (reference sequence). CDR3 residues: CASSLGAGQYF. In DNA, the CDR3 is TGTGCCAGCAGCTTAGGGGCCGGGCAGTACTTC.

About this clonotype: With a much larger clone just one base away, this may be a read error. The chain uses TRBV7-2 and TRBJ2-5; 7 bases align to TRBD1. Germline CDR1 is SGHTA and CDR2 is FQGNSA. This CDR3 contains 15 residues. CDR3 nucleotide sequence: TGTGCCAACAGCCCCACGACAGGGCAGAGAGAGACCCAGTACTTC. It yields the protein CANSPTTGQRETQYF.

The V call is TRBV5-2, the J call TRBJ2-2. TRBV5-2 is flagged as a pseudogene. The CDR3 is 12 residues long. CDR3 nucleotide sequence: TGTGCCAGCAACCTCAACACCGGGGAGCTGTTTTTT. It translates to CASNLNTGELFF.

Worth noting for this clonotype: No conserved phenylalanine or tryptophan is present at the end of the CDR3, so a read error is the likely explanation. The chain combines TRBV10-3 with TRBJ1-3; D uncertain. The V end was cut by 0 bases, the J end by 4 bases, with 1 base between. This CDR3 is built from 12 residues. In germline, CDR1 is ENHRY, CDR2 SYGVKD. In DNA form, the CDR3 reads TGTGCCATCAGTGAGTCAGGAAACACCATATATTCT. The encoded protein is CAISESGNTIYS.

This clonotype was counted many times. The chain carries TRBV10-1 and TRBJ1-5; TRBD1 is a possible D gene (6 bases). The germline CDR1 and CDR2 sequences are WNHNN and SYGVQD (reference sequence). This CDR3 is built from 14 residues. V lost 7 bases and J lost 2, with 12 bases in between. The CDR3 DNA is TGCGCCAGCAATACGACAGGAGGCAATCAGCCCCAGCATTTT. Translated: CASNTTGGNQPQHF.

This clonotype was recorded at least ten times. The V gene is TRBV6-6, the J gene TRBJ1-6; 7 bases match TRBD1. The CDR3 length is 17 residues. Trimming cost V 5 bases and J 3 bases; bases outside gene matches: 10. CDR1 MNHNY and CDR2 SVGAGI come from the germline V gene (reference sequence). The CDR3 nucleotides read TGTGCCAGCAGTCCCGATAAAGGACAGGTCTATAATTCACCCCTCCACTTT. It translates to CASSPDKGQVYNSPLHF.

The rearrangement uses TRBV2 and TRBJ2-5; D is possibly TRBD1 or TRBD2 (6 bases each). The germline gives CDR1 SNHLY, CDR2 FYNNEI. V lost 7 bases and J lost 5, with 17 bases in between. CDR3 size: 14 residues. In nucleotides, the CDR3 is TGTGCCAGCATGGGGGGCAGGGGATTGGAGACCCAGTACTTC. This translates into CASMGGRGLETQYF.

This chain links TRBV5-5 with TRBJ2-2; 9 bases match TRBD1. Germline loops: CDR1 SGHKS, CDR2 YYEKEE (reference sequence). The CDR3 sequence is 14 residues long. V gave up 3 bases and J gave up 7 bases; unmatched junction bases: 4. Here the CDR3 reads CASSWTGVIGELFF. In DNA form, the CDR3 reads TGTGCCAGCAGCTGGACAGGGGTCATCGGGGAGCTGTTTTTT.

The chain employs TRBV29-1 and TRBJ1-1; D possibly corresponds to TRBD1 (6 bases). This CDR3 has 13 amino acids. Germline values: CDR1 SQVTM, CDR2 ANQGSEA. In DNA, the CDR3 is TGCAGTTGTTGGGGGGCCCTGAACACTGAAGCTTTCTTT. It is translated as CSCWGALNTEAFF.

The rearrangement joins TRBV9 to TRBJ2-2, with TRBD2 matching 10 bases. CDR3 length: 21 amino acids. In germline, CDR1 is SGDLS, CDR2 YYNGEE. Trimming removed 1 base from V and 6 bases from J; junction bases left unmatched: 21. The DNA for the CDR3 is TGTGCCAGCAGCGTAAGGGCTAGCGGGAGACGCGTCTACGGTGCCGCCGGGGAGCTGTTTTTT. Protein: CASSVRASGRRVYGAAGELFF.

This CDR3 is CASSLGAARNTEAFF. CDR3 DNA sequence: TGTGCCAGCAGCTTGGGCGCGGCTCGGAACACTGAAGCTTTCTTT. This sequence joins TRBV5-6 and TRBJ1-1, with D unresolved. Trimming left V 0 bases short and J 1 base short, with 10 bases between. The CDR3 length is 15 residues. Looked up from germline, CDR1 is SGHDT and CDR2 is YYEEEE.

The rearrangement uses TRBV3-1 and TRBJ1-1; D gene ambiguous. Germline values: CDR1 LGHDT, CDR2 YNNKEL (reference sequence). V lost 1 base to trimming and J lost 3 bases, with 12 bases between them. This CDR3 has 15 residues. The CDR3 is CASSQAGFGDTEAFF. The CDR3 region has the DNA TGTGCCAGCAGCCAAGCAGGATTCGGAGACACTGAAGCTTTCTTT.

This clonotype was counted ten times or more. V gene TRBV7-8 combines with J gene TRBJ2-7, with TRBD1 as a possible D gene (6 bases). V was shortened by 5 bases and J by 0 bases, with 14 bases between the two germline ends. The germline V gene has CDR1 SGHVS and CDR2 FQNEAQ. The CDR3 consists of 15 residues. CDR3 nucleotide sequence: TGTGCCAGCAGCCCGGGACACGCGACCTCCTACGAGCAGTACTTC. Its protein is CASSPGHATSYEQYF.

V usage is TRBV20-1 and J usage is TRBJ2-5; the D is unclear. The CDR3 runs 13 residues. V was trimmed by 3 bases and J by 3 bases, leaving 11 bases between them. In germline, CDR1 is DFQATT, CDR2 SNEGSKA (reference sequence). The DNA of the CDR3 is TGCAGTGCTAGGTTAGGCGCGGAAGAGACCCAGTACTTC. Its protein is CSARLGAEETQYF.

The sample holds one count of this clonotype. This sequence joins TRBV9 and TRBJ2-7, with TRBD1 matching over 8 bases. The V gene's germline CDR1 is SGDLS and CDR2 YYNGEE. The CDR3 covers 15 residues. J was trimmed by 2 bases and V by 0 bases; bases with no gene match: 4. The CDR3 coding sequence is TGTGCCAGCAGCGTAGTGGACAGGGCAACCTACGAGCAGTACTTC. It yields the protein CASSVVDRATYEQYF.

This clonotype has only a few counts. This rearrangement joins TRBV3-1 to TRBJ2-5; 8 bases are a match to TRBD1. The CDR3 has 16 residues. CDR1 and CDR2 from the germline V gene are LGHDT and YNNKEL (reference sequence). V dropped 1 base and J dropped 7; count of bases not matched to a gene: 11. DNA of the CDR3: TGTGCCAGCAGCCAAGGAGGGACAGGTTCGGTGGGGACCCAGTACTTC. Amino acid sequence: CASSQGGTGSVGTQYF.

This clonotype was counted many times. The gene calls are TRBV5-1 and TRBJ1-1, with 10 bases fitting TRBD1. Germline loops: CDR1 SGHRS, CDR2 YFSETQ. Trimming removed 4 bases from V and 6 bases from J; junction bases left unmatched: 6. This CDR3 has 14 amino acids. CDR3 coding DNA: TGCGCCAGCAGCGCGGGACAGGGGTGGCCTGAAGCTTTCTTT. This translates into CASSAGQGWPEAFF.

The table lists this clonotype with a count of one. The chain has TRBV29-1 and TRBJ1-1, with 7 positions matching TRBD1. The ends lost 8 bases at V and 7 bases at J; junction bases unmatched: 10. Germline V gene data show CDR1 as SQVTM and CDR2 as ANQGSEA. The CDR3 length is 12 residues. The CDR3 reads CSQVSQGNEAFF. The CDR3 coding sequence is TGCAGCCAAGTATCACAGGGGAATGAAGCTTTCTTT.